This entry lists 16 T cell receptor beta chains sequenced from one sample in a study of blood T cell repertoires in COVID-19 (dated by TCRdb to the early 2020s). Library method: the immunoSEQ multiplex PCR assay. TCRdb obtained this table from immuneACCESS and retained in-frame rearrangements with V and J assigned. These tables miss some clones; where compared with another copy, unresolved V genes account for less than half of the shortfall, and the remainder is unexplained. Present in this sample are about 35,000 clones, around 85% of which were seen just once. The ten top clones hold 35% to 55% of the sample. Material: peripheral blood. Source of these receptors: a man aged 55 to 70 with active or convalescent COVID-19.

This sequence joins TRBV3-1 (or the pseudogene TRBV3-2) and TRBJ1-1, with a possible D match to TRBD1 (5 bases). The CDR3 is made up of 14 amino acids. V dropped 0 bases and J dropped 4 bases, with 9 bases sitting between them. Germline V lookup: CDR1 LGHDT, CDR2 YNNKEL (reference sequence). The CDR3 region is CASSQDQGSTEAFF. The CDR3 bases are TGTGCCAGCAGCCAAGATCAGGGAAGCACTGAAGCTTTCTTT.

The chain uses TRBV2 and TRBJ1-1; D perhaps matches TRBD1 (5 bases). V lost 6 bases and J 5 bases, leaving 13 bases between the germline ends. Germline CDR1 reads SNHLY; CDR2 reads FYNNEI. The CDR3 is 13 amino acids. DNA for the CDR3: TGTGCCAGCAGGCCGGGGGGATGGACTGAAGCTTTCTTT. Amino acids: CASRPGGWTEAFF.

The V and J genes are TRBV28 and TRBJ1-5; the D is unclear. CDR3 size: 12 residues. The V end lost 8 bases, the J end lost 2 bases, and 7 bases lay between the germline ends. CDR1 and CDR2 from the germline V gene are MDHEN and SYDVKM. Here the CDR3 DNA reads TGTGCCAGCGGAGGAGGCAATCAGCCCCAGCATTTT. Protein product: CASGGGNQPQHF.

This chain joins TRBV25-1 and TRBJ2-3, with D possibly TRBD2 on 6 matching bases. V dropped 10 bases and J dropped 2 bases, with 13 bases sitting between them. This CDR3 has 13 residues. The V gene's germline CDR1 is MGHDK and CDR2 SYGVNS. DNA for the CDR3: TGTGCCACCACCGGGGACTTCACAGATACGCAGTATTTT. Encoded protein: CATTGDFTDTQYF.

The chain couples TRBV12-3 or TRBV12-4 to TRBJ1-6; unclear D gene. The CDR3 length is 13 residues. The ends were cut back, 7 bases at V and 3 bases at J, with 7 bases in the middle. The CDR3 DNA reads TGTGCCAGCACCAAGCACTATAATTCACCCCTCCACTTT. It yields the protein CASTKHYNSPLHF.

This clone was observed a single time. The chain recombines TRBV12-2 with TRBJ2-7; the table's D call, TRBD1, was not checked against the DNA. TRBV12-2 is a known pseudogene. This CDR3 contains 18 residues. CDR3 in amino acids: CASRLAGGQAVLSYEQYV. The CDR3 DNA reads TGTGCAAGTCGCTTAGCAGGAGGACAGGCCGTATTGTCCTACGAGCAGTACGTC.

This clone has just one count. The rearrangement links TRBV10-3 to TRBJ1-1; possibly TRBD1 for D (5 bases). Germline-derived CDR1 and CDR2 are ENHRY and SYGVKD. The CDR3 length is 13 residues. Deletions cut 9 bases from V and 10 bases from J, with 21 bases between. DNA of the CDR3: TGTGCCATTCGAGACAGTGGGGGGATTTTAGCTTTCTTT. This sequence encodes CAIRDSGGILAFF.

The chain joins TRBV19 to TRBJ2-1, with 8 bases identical to TRBD2. The CDR3 length is 15 residues. Trimming cost V 3 bases and J 4 bases; bases outside gene matches: 5. Looked up from germline, CDR1 is LNHDA and CDR2 is SQIVND (reference sequence). CDR3 protein: CASSITGGPYNEQFF. As DNA, the CDR3 is TGTGCCAGTAGTATTACGGGAGGGCCTTACAATGAGCAGTTCTTC.

The rearrangement uses TRBV2 and TRBJ1-2; 11 bases match TRBD1. The CDR3 loop spans 14 amino acids. The trim removed 5 bases at V and 5 bases at J, leaving 4 bases unmatched. Germline V CDR1 and CDR2: SNHLY, FYNNEI. CDR3 loop: CASSSGTGGYGYTF. In nucleotides, the CDR3 is TGTGCCAGCAGTTCCGGGACAGGGGGGTATGGCTACACCTTC.

The chain is built from TRBV6-5 and TRBJ1-2; no clear D gene. V lost 6 bases, J lost 0 bases, and 14 bases lay in between. Germline lookup yields CDR1 MNHEY and CDR2 SVGAGI. The CDR3 loop spans 15 amino acids. This CDR3 is CASRPTQETNYGYTF. Written as DNA, the CDR3 is TGTGCCAGCAGACCCACCCAGGAAACTAACTATGGCTACACCTTC.

The chain carries TRBV28 and TRBJ1-1; TRBD1 matches 7 bases. With V trimmed by 6 bases and J by 7 bases, 8 bases remained unmatched. Germline values: CDR1 MDHEN, CDR2 SYDVKM. CDR3 length equals 13 residues. The CDR3 spells CASRQGLKGEAFF. The CDR3 DNA is TGTGCCAGCAGACAGGGGTTAAAGGGTGAAGCTTTCTTT.

The chain combines TRBV11-2 with TRBJ2-3; tentative D call: TRBD2 (5 bases). This CDR3 spans 16 amino acids. With 2 bases removed from V and 0 bases from J, the gap between germline ends came to 12 bases. Germline assignment: CDR1 SGHAT and CDR2 FQNNGV. The CDR3 reads CASSLFRGSSTDTQYF. The CDR3 DNA follows: TGTGCCAGCAGCTTATTTCGCGGGTCTAGCACAGATACGCAGTATTTT.

The chain combines TRBV5-6 with TRBJ1-1, with no clear D. The CDR3 covers 14 residues. V lost 5 bases and J lost 3, with 14 bases in between. The V gene's germline CDR1 is SGHDT and CDR2 YYEEEE. The CDR3 loop reads CASSLTRADTEAFF. CDR3 in DNA: TGTGCCAGCAGTCTTACCAGAGCGGACACTGAAGCTTTCTTT.

This rearrangement joins TRBV19 to TRBJ1-4; TRBD1 matches at 7 bases. This CDR3 has 15 residues. The V gene's germline CDR1 is LNHDA and CDR2 SQIVND (reference sequence). Trimming at V came to 3 bases and at J to 9 bases, leaving 10 bases not matched to a gene. This CDR3 is CASSMGTALRQKLFF. As DNA, the CDR3 is TGTGCCAGTAGTATGGGGACAGCTCTCCGCCAAAAACTGTTTTTT.

The genes are TRBV28 and TRBJ1-1, with a possible D match to TRBD1 (5 bases). The CDR3 extends over 17 amino acids. Trimming left V 5 bases short and J 0 bases short, with 19 bases between. The germline V gene has CDR1 MDHEN and CDR2 SYDVKM. CDR3 residues: CASSDLWAGPLNTEAFF. CDR3 sequence (DNA): TGTGCCAGCAGTGACCTCTGGGCAGGGCCTTTGAACACTGAAGCTTTCTTT.

The CDR3 loop is CASLSGTGNSPLHF. In DNA, the CDR3 is TGTGCCAGCCTATCCGGGACAGGGAATTCACCCCTCCACTTT. V and J are TRBV6-1 and TRBJ1-6; TRBD1 aligns across 9 bases. Trimming cost V 8 bases and J 7 bases; bases outside gene matches: 6. The CDR3 is 14 residues long. The germline gives CDR1 MNHNS, CDR2 SASEGT.